This entry is about one TCR beta chain. The antigen is unknown. PCR amplification relied on 60 Vbeta primers (plus 13 Jbeta primers). The table came from immunoSEQ multiplex PCR; TCRdb's copy has only in-frame clones and leaves some out. The sample has about 64,000 clones, and its top ten clones hold less than 4.5%. CDR1 and CDR2 from the germline V gene are WSHSY and SAAADI. V lost 4 bases, J lost 5 bases, and 11 bases lay in between. CDR3 length equals 13 residues. This sample is drawn from a study of cytomegalovirus exposure and HLA in healthy donors. Study-wide findings and caveats: For most TCR beta V segments, an earlier analysis put the productive rate at about 90% or about 30% of the time.

The sequence was obtained from a young woman in good health and CMV-seronegative. This chain connects TRBV10-2 to TRBJ2-5, with a weak D call TRBD2 (5 bases). Sequenced material: PBMCs. CDR3 in DNA: TGCGCCAGCAGTGGGGATGCGGGCGAGACCCAGTACTTC. Translating gives CASSGDAGETQYF.